The 10 T cell receptor beta chains below come from one sample, sequenced in a study of T cell changes during pregnancy in multiple sclerosis. Libraries were prepared by immunoSEQ multiplex PCR; TCRdb keeps only in-frame clonotypes and omits some of them. The table records 65,000 to 75,000 clones, 80% to 95% of them present only once. The material sequenced was peripheral blood, taken after pregnancy. These receptors were obtained from a female donor in good health, enrolled as a control in a pregnancy study.

V gene TRBV5-4 combines with J gene TRBJ2-7; tentatively, D is TRBD1 (5 bases). CDR3 size: 14 residues. Germline V gene data show CDR1 as SGHNT and CDR2 as YYREEE (reference sequence). Trimming removed 4 bases at V and 4 bases at J, with 15 bases between. CDR3 region: CASSVMGQGYEQYF. The CDR3 DNA reads TGTGCCAGCAGCGTGATGGGGCAGGGATACGAGCAGTACTTC.

The V and J genes are TRBV9 and TRBJ2-7; maybe TRBD1 (6 bases). The CDR3 has 15 residues. Trimming removed 0 bases at V and 3 bases at J, with 13 bases between. The germline V gene has CDR1 SGDLS and CDR2 YYNGEE. DNA of the CDR3: TGTGCCAGCAGCGTAGGAGGGGGTCCTAACTACGAGCAGTACTTC. This translates into CASSVGGGPNYEQYF.

This rearrangement joins TRBV7-6 to TRBJ2-3, with 9 bases matching TRBD2. This CDR3 contains 16 residues. The germline gives CDR1 SGHVS, CDR2 FNYEAQ. J was trimmed by 3 bases and V by 4 bases; bases with no gene match: 8. The CDR3 coding sequence is TGTGCCAGCAGCTCGTTGCGGGGGGGCCTTACAGATACGCAGTATTTT. Protein product: CASSSLRGGLTDTQYF. The full variable domain, with the rest looked up from reference TRBV7-6 and TRBJ2-3, is GAGVSQSPRYKVTKRGQDVALRCDPISGHVSLYWYRQALGQGPEFLTYFNYEAQQDKSGLPNDRFSAERPEGSISTLTIQRTEQRDSAMYRCASSSLRGGLTDTQYFGPGTRLTVL.

The gene calls are TRBV28 and TRBJ1-1; maybe TRBD1 (5 bases). The germline V gene has CDR1 MDHEN and CDR2 SYDVKM. The CDR3 is 14 amino acids. V lost 3 bases and J 5 bases, leaving 13 bases between the germline ends. As DNA, the CDR3 is TGTGCCAGCAGTTTGGGGCAGGGATGGACTGAAGCTTTCTTT. Residues: CASSLGQGWTEAFF.

The V gene is TRBV6-5, the J gene TRBJ1-3; D is uncertain. The germline V and J ends were trimmed by 2 bases and 0 bases, with 8 bases remaining between them. The CDR3 totals 15 residues. CDR1 and CDR2 from the germline V gene are MNHEY and SVGAGI. CDR3 bases: TGTGCCAGCAGTTACGGACTTCTCTCTGGAAACACCATATATTTT. It specifies CASSYGLLSGNTIYF.

The chain employs TRBV5-6 and TRBJ2-3; the D is unclear. Trimming cost V 7 bases and J 6 bases, with 12 bases left between them. Germline loops: CDR1 SGHDT, CDR2 YYEEEE. The CDR3 is 12 residues long. The DNA for the CDR3 is TGTGCCAGCCACCTGACTGGCGATACGCAGTATTTT. Protein product: CASHLTGDTQYF.

V gene TRBV5-1 combines with J gene TRBJ2-3, with 13 bases fitting TRBD2. Trimming cost V 0 bases and J 4 bases; bases outside gene matches: 5. This CDR3 comprises 17 residues. Germline values: CDR1 SGHRS, CDR2 YFSETQ. CDR3 DNA sequence: TGCGCCAGCAGCTTGGCTAGGACTAGCGGGGGATCAGATACGCAGTATTTT. Amino acid sequence: CASSLARTSGGSDTQYF.

This chain connects TRBV10-3 to TRBJ2-7; TRBD1 agrees at 7 bases. The V and J ends lost 5 bases and 5 bases, in that order; junction bases with no gene match: 3. This CDR3 contains 12 residues. CDR1 and CDR2 (germline): ENHRY, SYGVKD. Here the CDR3 DNA reads TGTGCCATCAGTACCGACAGGGACGAGCAGTACTTC. Translation gives CAISTDRDEQYF.

In this sample, this clone turned up once. The chain uses TRBV12-2 and TRBJ1-1; TRBD1, the D gene given by the table, was not confirmed from the DNA. TRBV12-2 is a pseudogene. The CDR3 has 13 residues. The CDR3 DNA follows: TGTGCAAGTCGCTTATACAGGACCCCTGGGGCTTTCTTT. It is translated as CASRLYRTPGAFF.

The J gene is TRBJ1-2, the V gene TRBV9, with D maybe TRBD1 (5 bases). Germline V CDR1 and CDR2: SGDLS, YYNGEE. V lost 5 bases to trimming and J lost 6 bases, with 17 bases between them. There are 14 residues in the CDR3. The CDR3 sequence: CASRKEWGGDGYTF. DNA of the CDR3: TGTGCCAGCAGGAAGGAGTGGGGGGGTGATGGCTACACCTTC.